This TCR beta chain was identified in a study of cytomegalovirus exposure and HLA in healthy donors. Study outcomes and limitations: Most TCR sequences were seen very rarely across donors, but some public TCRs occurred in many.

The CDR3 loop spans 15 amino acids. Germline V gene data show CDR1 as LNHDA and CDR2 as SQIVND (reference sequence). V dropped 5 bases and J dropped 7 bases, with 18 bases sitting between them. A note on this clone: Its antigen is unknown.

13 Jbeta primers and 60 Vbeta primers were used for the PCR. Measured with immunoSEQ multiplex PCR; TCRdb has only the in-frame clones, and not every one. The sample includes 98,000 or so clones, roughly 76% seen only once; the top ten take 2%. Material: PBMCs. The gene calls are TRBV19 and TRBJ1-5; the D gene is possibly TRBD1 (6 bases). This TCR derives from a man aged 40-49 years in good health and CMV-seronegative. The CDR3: CASSSETGQWQPQHF. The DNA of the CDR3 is TGTGCCAGTAGTTCAGAGACAGGACAGTGGCAGCCCCAGCATTTT.